Listed here are 4 T cell receptor beta chains from one sample, sequenced in a study of prognosis after radiotherapy for stage I lung cancer. TCR beta CDR3 amplification from genomic DNA was performed by two-round multiplex PCR. Round-one PCR had primers specific to each TRBV and TRBJ gene. Each CDR3 protein is one row after TCRdb ran MiXCR on the multiplex PCR reads. Among some 34,000 distinct CDR3 sequences listed, around a third were seen once. Material: PBMCs, obtained before or after stereotactic body radiation therapy (not recorded which). These receptors were collected from a donor over 45 with non-small cell lung cancer.

This chain links TRBV10-2 with TRBJ2-1, with 9 bases fitting TRBD1. CDR1 WSHSY and CDR2 SAAADI come from the germline V gene. This CDR3 has 15 amino acids. The trim removed 6 bases at V and 5 bases at J, leaving 8 bases unmatched. CDR3 residues: CASSPRDRDDNEQFF. CDR3 nucleotide sequence: TGCGCCAGCAGCCCCCGGGACAGGGATGACAATGAGCAGTTCTTC.

Many counts were recorded for this clonotype. The chain uses TRBV20-1 and TRBJ2-7; D perhaps matches TRBD1 (7 bases). V lost 4 bases to trimming and J lost 6 bases, with 19 bases between them. Per germline, CDR1 DFQATT and CDR2 SNEGSKA (reference sequence). CDR3 length: 14 residues. CDR3 amino acids: CSATFVAQGGEQYF. For the CDR3, the DNA is TGCAGTGCTACCTTTGTAGCCCAGGGGGGCGAGCAGTACTTC.

This chain uses TRBV28 with TRBJ2-7; the match to TRBD1 covers 12 bases. Per germline, CDR1 MDHEN and CDR2 SYDVKM. V dropped 3 bases and J dropped 7; count of bases not matched to a gene: 7. The CDR3 loop spans 15 amino acids. CDR3 bases: TGTGCCAGCAGTTTGGAGGGACAGGGGGCTGGGGAGCAGTACTTC. It is translated as CASSLEGQGAGEQYF.

This clonotype was recorded at least ten times. CDR3 coding DNA: TGTGCCAGCACCCGACGTCGAGCGGGGCTTCCCGGGGAGCTGTTTTTT. It codes for CASTRRRAGLPGELFF. The chain is built from TRBV6-8 and TRBJ2-2; 7 positions match TRBD2. CDR3 size: 16 residues. Germline loops: CDR1 MNHGY, CDR2 SAAAGT. Trimming at V came to 7 bases and at J to 6 bases, leaving 14 bases not matched to a gene.